These 20 T cell receptor beta chains were all obtained from the same sample, sequenced in a study of CD8+CD57+ T cells in acquired aplastic anemia. Before being chosen for sequencing, patients had shown CD8+CD57+ cell expansion by flow cytometry. For CDR3 and TCR beta VDJ profiling, genomic DNA was the template used. From the reads, TCRdb called clonotypes with MiXCR, one entry per CDR3 protein. The data show about 160,000 distinct CDR3 sequences, around 52% seen once. Specimen: sorted CD4+, CD8+, or CD8+CD57+ T cells (not recorded which) from PBMCs. Receptors originate from a human donor with aplastic anemia.

The chain couples TRBV4-2 to TRBJ2-7; D might be TRBD2 (5 bases). This CDR3 comprises 13 residues. In germline, CDR1 is LGHNA, CDR2 YNFKEQ. Trimming removed 1 base at V and 5 bases at J, with 9 bases between. The CDR3: CASSQARADEQYF. CDR3 coding DNA: TGTGCCAGCAGCCAAGCGAGGGCGGACGAGCAGTACTTC.

This clonotype was picked up a small number of times. V and J are TRBV6-1 and TRBJ2-7, with 11 bases that match TRBD1. Germline trimming cut 6 bases from V and 2 bases from J; bases unmatched to any gene: 0. The CDR3 runs to 13 residues. Per the germline V gene, CDR1 is MNHNS and CDR2 is SASEGT. The CDR3 is CASRGQGAYEQYF. For the CDR3, the DNA is TGTGCCAGCAGGGGACAGGGGGCCTACGAGCAGTACTTC.

This clonotype was observed a handful of times. This chain uses TRBV7-3 with TRBJ2-7; no clear D gene. The V gene lost 3 bases and the J gene lost 6 bases, with 9 bases spanning the gap. Germline loops: CDR1 SGHTA, CDR2 FQGTGA. This CDR3 spans 12 amino acids. The CDR3 DNA follows: TGTGCCAGCAGCTTTGATCAGTCCGAGCAGTACTTC. Protein sequence: CASSFDQSEQYF.

The V and J genes are TRBV5-5 and TRBJ1-2; D may be TRBD1 (6 bases). CDR3 length equals 14 residues. Germline CDR1 and CDR2: SGHKS and YYEKEE (reference sequence). The V and J ends lost 2 bases and 2 bases respectively, with 10 bases between them. Here the CDR3 reads CASSFRGTNYGYTF. The CDR3 DNA reads as TGTGCCAGCAGCTTTAGGGGGACCAACTATGGCTACACCTTC.

This clonotype showed up many times. The rearrangement uses TRBV6-5 and TRBJ2-5, with TRBD2 identical over 7 bases. The J segment lost 10 bases and the V segment lost 5 bases, leaving 10 bases of the junction unmatched. This CDR3 is 13 amino acids long. CDR1 MNHEY and CDR2 SVGAGI come from the germline V gene. The CDR3 spells CASSPAGRGHQYF. CDR3 sequence (DNA): TGTGCCAGCAGTCCAGCGGGAAGAGGGCACCAGTACTTC.

There are a few counts of this clonotype. The rearrangement uses TRBV2 and TRBJ2-7, with 9 bases lining up with TRBD1. The CDR3 has 16 amino acids. With 5 bases clipped from V and 0 bases from J, the junction kept 8 bases outside the gene matches. Germline V CDR1 and CDR2: SNHLY, FYNNEI. CDR3 sequence: CASSRQGVSFSYEQYF. DNA for the CDR3: TGTGCCAGCAGTCGACAGGGGGTTTCGTTCTCCTACGAGCAGTACTTC.

This clonotype appeared a few times. The chain uses TRBV29-1 and TRBJ2-7; 7 nucleotides align to TRBD1. Trimming at V came to 5 bases and at J to 4 bases, leaving 2 bases not matched to a gene. Per germline, CDR1 SQVTM and CDR2 ANQGSEA. The CDR3 extends over 11 amino acids. CDR3 region: CSVRGPYEQYF. CDR3 coding DNA: TGCAGCGTTAGGGGGCCTTACGAGCAGTACTTC.

This clonotype was observed a handful of times. The rearrangement joins TRBV6-2 or TRBV6-3 to TRBJ1-2, with D possibly TRBD1 on 5 matching bases. CDR3 length equals 18 residues. CDR1 and CDR2 (germline): MNHEY, SVGEGT. Deletions cut 4 bases from V and 4 bases from J, with 25 bases between. DNA of the CDR3: TGTGCCAGCAGTTCTCTTACCGGCAGTCAGGGTATAACCTATGGCTACACCTTC. Amino acid sequence: CASSSLTGSQGITYGYTF.

This chain joins TRBV2 and TRBJ1-5, with D unclear. CDR3 length: 13 residues. V lost 3 bases, J lost 3 bases, and 6 bases lay in between. The germline gives CDR1 SNHLY, CDR2 FYNNEI. The CDR3 coding sequence is TGTGCCAGCAGTGATCCGGTCAATCAGCCCCAGCATTTT. It is translated as CASSDPVNQPQHF.

This clonotype occurred a few times. The chain recombines TRBV5-5 with TRBJ2-1, with D tentatively TRBD1 (6 bases). The V gene's germline CDR1 is SGHKS and CDR2 YYEKEE (reference sequence). V dropped 0 bases and J dropped 7 bases, with 8 bases sitting between them. This CDR3 has 13 amino acids. Here the CDR3 reads CASSLGGPNEQFF. CDR3 nucleotides: TGTGCCAGCAGCTTGGGGGGGCCAAATGAGCAGTTCTTC.

There are many counts of this clonotype. CDR3 sequence reads: CASSLGLAGETQYF. For the CDR3, the DNA is TGTGCCAGCAGCCTCGGACTAGCCGGAGAGACCCAGTACTTC. The genes are TRBV5-4 and TRBJ2-5; TRBD2 agrees at 8 bases. The CDR3 totals 14 residues. Germline trimming cut 4 bases from V and 4 bases from J; bases unmatched to any gene: 6. Germline loops: CDR1 SGHNT, CDR2 YYREEE (reference sequence).

A single count supports this clonotype. An end of the junction does not agree with germline; a read error may underlie this. V usage is TRBV14 and J usage is TRBJ1-1; D might be TRBD1 (6 bases). The CDR3 is made up of 15 amino acids. CDR1 SGHDN and CDR2 FVKESK come from the germline V gene. The CDR3 loop is CDSSPDRTQWTEAFF. The DNA for the CDR3 is TGTGACAGCAGCCCTGACAGGACCCAGTGGACTGAAGCTTTCTTT.

This clonotype was detected ten times or more. The chain carries TRBV19 and TRBJ1-2, with D unclear. Germline V gene lookup returns CDR1 LNHDA and CDR2 SQIVND (reference sequence). The length of the CDR3 is 12 residues. Trimming shortened V by 7 bases and J by 9 bases, and 15 bases separated the two germline ends. CDR3 amino acids: CASIRGFVSYTF. CDR3 DNA sequence: TGTGCCAGTATTAGAGGCTTCGTTAGCTACACCTTC.

J is TRBJ2-1 and V is TRBV5-6, with 7 nucleotides matching TRBD2. Germline trimming cut 2 bases from V and 6 bases from J; bases unmatched to any gene: 11. The germline V gene encodes CDR1 SGHDT and CDR2 YYEEEE. This CDR3 contains 16 residues. The CDR3 region has the DNA TGTGCCAGCAGCTTCCTAAGCGGGACTGGCTTCAATGAGCAGTTCTTC. Amino acid sequence: CASSFLSGTGFNEQFF. Full variable domain (rest looked up from reference TRBV5-6 and TRBJ2-1): DAGVTQSPTHLIKTRGQQVTLRCSPKSGHDTVSWYQQALGQGPQFIFQYYEEEERQRGNFPDRFSGHQFPNYSSELNVNALLLGDSALYLCASSFLSGTGFNEQFFGPGTRLTVL.

The V call is TRBV2, the J call TRBJ1-2; a possible D gene is TRBD1 (5 bases). The CDR3 runs to 14 residues. Germline V gene data show CDR1 as SNHLY and CDR2 as FYNNEI. Trimming took 1 base from V and 0 from J, leaving 6 bases between them. CDR3 protein: CASSEGGANYGYTF. CDR3 sequence (DNA): TGTGCCAGCAGTGAAGGAGGGGCTAACTATGGCTACACCTTC.

Concerning this clonotype itself: A much more abundant neighbour one base away suggests this may be a read error. The J gene is TRBJ2-1, the V gene TRBV14, with TRBD2 matching 11 bases. The CDR3 is made up of 12 amino acids. Germline values: CDR1 SGHDN, CDR2 FVKESK. The CDR3 DNA is TGTGCCGGCAGCATATCGGGACTAGCGGTCTTTTTC. Translated: CAGSISGLAVFF.

The rearrangement links TRBV11-2 to TRBJ2-7; 9 bases agree with TRBD1. The ends lost 5 bases at V and 2 bases at J; junction bases unmatched: 7. The germline V gene has CDR1 SGHAT and CDR2 FQNNGV. There are 15 residues in the CDR3. CDR3 in amino acids: CASSLGTGNTYEQYF. CDR3 nucleotides: TGTGCCAGCAGCCTTGGGACAGGGAATACCTACGAGCAGTACTTC.

The sample holds one count of this clonotype. This chain uses TRBV7-8 with TRBJ2-3; 7 nucleotides match TRBD1. The germline CDR1 and CDR2 sequences are SGHVS and FQNEAQ. There are 15 residues in the CDR3. V was pared by 5 bases and J by 2 bases, with 7 bases of the junction left unmatched. CDR3 nucleotide sequence: TGTGCCAGCAGCCCGACAGGGCCTTTCACAGATACGCAGTATTTT. It translates to CASSPTGPFTDTQYF.

This clonotype was detected once. The chain uses TRBV27 and TRBJ1-2; D perhaps matches TRBD1 (5 bases). The CDR3 has 13 residues. Between the trimmed V and J ends, which lost 8 bases and 8 bases, there was a span of 18 bases. CDR1 and CDR2 from the germline V gene are MNHEY and SMNVEV (reference sequence). CDR3 loop: CASLAQGLGGYTF. The CDR3 DNA follows: TGTGCCAGCTTAGCTCAGGGACTTGGAGGCTACACCTTC.

The gene calls are TRBV9 and TRBJ2-5, with 7 positions matching TRBD1. CDR1 is SGDLS and CDR2 is YYNGEE in the germline V gene. The J segment lost 3 bases and the V segment lost 0 bases, leaving 2 bases of the junction unmatched. The CDR3 loop spans 14 amino acids. CDR3 DNA: TGTGCCAGCAGCGTAGAAACAGGGGAAGAGACCCAGTACTTC. Residues: CASSVETGEETQYF.